The 4 T cell receptor beta chains below were found in one sample sequenced in a study of T cell changes during pregnancy in multiple sclerosis. This table comes from immunoSEQ multiplex PCR, and its TCRdb copy is limited to in-frame clones, with some not included. Here the sample spans 85,000 to 130,000 clones, 91% being singletons. The input for sequencing was peripheral blood, taken before pregnancy. These receptors were obtained from a female donor with multiple sclerosis, enrolled in a pregnancy study.

This chain joins TRBV2 and TRBJ2-7, with D hard to call. The CDR3 length is 14 residues. Germline V gene sequence: CDR1 SNHLY, CDR2 FYNNEI. Trimming took 1 base from V and 0 from J, leaving 7 bases between them. The CDR3 region has the DNA TGTGCCAGCAGTGAAGTGCGGAGCTCCTACGAGCAGTACTTC. Amino acids: CASSEVRSSYEQYF.

This clone was picked up many times. The chain couples TRBV4-2 to TRBJ1-2; perhaps TRBD1 as D (6 bases). The V gene's germline CDR1 is LGHNA and CDR2 YNFKEQ. Trimming removed 1 base from V and 5 bases from J, with 11 bases in between. The CDR3 totals 14 residues. DNA of the CDR3: TGTGCCAGCAGCCAAGGGGAGGGGGTATATGGCTACACCTTC. Its protein product is CASSQGEGVYGYTF.

The chain is built from TRBV7-7 and TRBJ2-5; perhaps TRBD2 as D (7 bases). Trimming removed 3 bases from V and 1 base from J, with 9 bases in between. CDR1 is SSHAT and CDR2 is FNYEAQ in the germline V gene (reference sequence). The length of the CDR3 is 14 residues. The CDR3 DNA follows: TGTGCCAGCAGCTTTCGGGGGGCCCAAGAGACCCAGTACTTC. Amino acid sequence: CASSFRGAQETQYF.

The CDR3 loop is CASSPTRLDTEAFF. CDR3 DNA sequence: TGTGCCAGCAGCCCCACGCGGTTGGACACTGAAGCTTTCTTT. J is TRBJ1-1 and V is TRBV28; D is unclear. CDR1 MDHEN and CDR2 SYDVKM come from the germline V gene. The CDR3 is made up of 14 amino acids. V lost 6 bases to trimming and J lost 3 bases, with 14 bases between them.